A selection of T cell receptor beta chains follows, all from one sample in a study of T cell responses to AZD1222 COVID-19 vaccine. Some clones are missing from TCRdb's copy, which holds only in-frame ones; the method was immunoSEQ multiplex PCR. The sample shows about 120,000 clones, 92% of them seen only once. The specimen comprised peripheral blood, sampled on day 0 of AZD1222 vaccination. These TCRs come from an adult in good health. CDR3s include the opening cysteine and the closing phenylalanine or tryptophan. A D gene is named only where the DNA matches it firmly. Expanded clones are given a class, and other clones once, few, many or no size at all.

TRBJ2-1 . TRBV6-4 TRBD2 TGTGCCAGCAGTGACTCTAGCGGGTCCTACAATGAGCAGTTCTTC CASSDSSGSYNEQFF
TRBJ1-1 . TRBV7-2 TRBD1 TGTGCCAGCAGCTTGACGGGACAGATCTTAGAAGCTTTCTTT CASSLTGQILEAFF
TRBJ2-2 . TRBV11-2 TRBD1 TGTGCCAGCAGTCGTCGACAGGGGGCCTTCGGGGAGCTGTTTTTT CASSRRQGAFGELFF
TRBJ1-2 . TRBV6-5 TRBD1 TGTGCCAGCAGCTATCAGGGGGACCGGAACTATGGCTACACCTTC CASSYQGDRNYGYTF
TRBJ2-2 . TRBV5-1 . TGCGCCAGCAGCTTGGGATGGCGGGCCGGGGAGCTGTTTTTT CASSLGWRAGELFF
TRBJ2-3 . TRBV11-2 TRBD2 TGTGCCAGCAGCTTGGGGCTAGCGGGGGGGAATACGCAGTATTTT CASSLGLAGGNTQYF
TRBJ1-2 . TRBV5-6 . TGTGCCAGCAGCTTGGGGGACTGGGTTAACTATGGCTACACCTTC CASSLGDWVNYGYTF
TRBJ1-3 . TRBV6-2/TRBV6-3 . TGTGCCAGCAGTTACTCCGTCTCAGGAATTGATCGCACCATATATTTT CASSYSVSGIDRTIYF
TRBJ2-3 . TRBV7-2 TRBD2 TGTGCCAGCAGCGGGCTAGCGGGAGGTCCGGATACGCAGTATTTT CASSGLAGGPDTQYF
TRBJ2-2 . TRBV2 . TGTGCCAGCAGTGGGGAGGTCGCCCCGGGCGCGGGCACCGGGGAGCTGTTTTTT CASSGEVAPGAGTGELFF
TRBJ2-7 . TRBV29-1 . TGCAGCGTTGGCGGAGGGGGGCACGAGCAGTACTTC CSVGGGGHEQYF
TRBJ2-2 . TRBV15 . TGTGCCACCAGCAGAGATAGCACCGGGGAGCTGTTTTTT CATSRDSTGELFF
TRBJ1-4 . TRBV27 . TGTGCCAGCAGTTGGAGTACCGTTGAAAAACTGTTTTTT CASSWSTVEKLFF
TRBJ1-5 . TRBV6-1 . TGTGCCAGCAGTGAGATATATAGCAATCAGCCCCAGCATTTT CASSEIYSNQPQHF
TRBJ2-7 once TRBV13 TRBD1 TGTGCCAGCAGCGAGACAGGGGGAGAGCAGTACTTC CASSETGGEQYF
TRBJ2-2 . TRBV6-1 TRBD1 TGTGCCAGCAGTGAGTGGCAGGGGGCAAAAGGCGGGGAGCTGTTTTTT CASSEWQGAKGGELFF
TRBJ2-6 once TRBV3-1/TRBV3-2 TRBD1 TGTGCCAGCAGCCAACCGACAGGGCCCGGCTCTGGGGCCAACGTCCTGACTTTC CASSQPTGPGSGANVLTF
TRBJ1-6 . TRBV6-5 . TGTGCCAGCAGGTCCGGGACACAAAATTCACTCCTCCACTTT CASRSGTQNSLLHF
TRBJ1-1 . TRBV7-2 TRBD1 TGTGCCAGCAGCCTAGGGACAGGACGTTTGATTGAAGCTTTCTTT CASSLGTGRLIEAFF
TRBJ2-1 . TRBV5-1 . TGCGCCAGCAGCACCGACAGCCGGAATGAGCAGTTCTTC CASSTDSRNEQFF
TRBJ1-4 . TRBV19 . TGTGCCAGTAGTGATACCGCTATGGGGGGATCTAATGAAAAACTGTTTTTT CASSDTAMGGSNEKLFF
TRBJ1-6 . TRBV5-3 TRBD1 TGTGCCAGAAGCTTGGCGGGACAGCAGATCGACTTGGGCCAATCTTATAATTCACCCCTCCACTTT CARSLAGQQIDLGQSYNSPLHF
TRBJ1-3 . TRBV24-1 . TGTGCCACCAGTGATTTAAGCAAGGGGAACTCTGGAAACACCATATATTTT CATSDLSKGNSGNTIYF
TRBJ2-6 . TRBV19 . TGTGCCAGTAGTAGCCGGGGGACCCGCTCTGGGGCCAACGTCCTGACTTTC CASSSRGTRSGANVLTF
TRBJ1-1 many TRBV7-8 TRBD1 TGTGCCAGCAGCGAAGGGACAGGGGGAAGGAGCATTGAAGCTTTCTTT CASSEGTGGRSIEAFF
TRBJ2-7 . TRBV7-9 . TGTGCCAGCAGCTCGCCGGGCCTCAGGATTGACGAGCAGTACTTC CASSSPGLRIDEQYF
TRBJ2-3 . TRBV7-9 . TGTGCCAGCAGCTCCTCGGCGGGCTCTAGCACAGATACGCAGTATTTT CASSSSAGSSTDTQYF
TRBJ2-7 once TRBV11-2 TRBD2 TGTGCCAGCAGAATGACTAGCGGGAGCTCCTACGAGCAGTACTTC CASRMTSGSSYEQYF
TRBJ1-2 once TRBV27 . TGTGCCAGCAGTTTAGCATGGCTAACTGGGGGCTACACCTTC CASSLAWLTGGYTF
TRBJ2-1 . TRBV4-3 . TGCGCCAGCAGCCAAGATGAGAATGAGCAGTTCTTC CASSQDENEQFF
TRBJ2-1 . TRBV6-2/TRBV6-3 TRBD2 TGTGCCAGCAGTATTAGCGGGAGCGCCTACAATGAGCAGTTCTTC CASSISGSAYNEQFF
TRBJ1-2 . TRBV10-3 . TGTGCCATCACAGGACAGAATCCTAACTATGGCTACACCTTC CAITGQNPNYGYTF
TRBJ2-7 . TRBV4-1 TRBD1 TGCGCCAGCAGCCAAGACGGGGGGTATGCCGGGACAGGGGCTTACGAGCAGTACTTC CASSQDGGYAGTGAYEQYF
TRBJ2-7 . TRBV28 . TGTGCCAGCAGCCCCGGGACTGGATCCTACGAGCAGTACTTC CASSPGTGSYEQYF
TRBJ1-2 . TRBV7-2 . TGTGCCAGCAGCACCTCGGGGAATTATGGCTACACCTTC CASSTSGNYGYTF